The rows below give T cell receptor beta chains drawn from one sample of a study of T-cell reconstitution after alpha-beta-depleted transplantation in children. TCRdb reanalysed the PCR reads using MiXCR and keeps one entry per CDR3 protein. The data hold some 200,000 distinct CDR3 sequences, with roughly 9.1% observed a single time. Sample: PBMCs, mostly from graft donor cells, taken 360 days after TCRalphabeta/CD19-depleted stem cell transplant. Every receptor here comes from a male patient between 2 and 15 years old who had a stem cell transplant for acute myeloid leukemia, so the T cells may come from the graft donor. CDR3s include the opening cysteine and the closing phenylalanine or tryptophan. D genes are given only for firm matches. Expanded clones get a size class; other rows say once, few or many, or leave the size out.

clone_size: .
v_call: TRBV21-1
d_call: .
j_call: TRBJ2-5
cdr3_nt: TGTGCCAGCAGCATAGGGGAGAGGGTGGAAGAGACCCAGTACTTC
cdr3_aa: CASSIGERVEETQYF

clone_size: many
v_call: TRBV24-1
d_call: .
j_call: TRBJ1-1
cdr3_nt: TGTGCCACCGGGGAGGGGCGAAACACTGAAGCTTTCTTT
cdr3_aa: CATGEGRNTEAFF

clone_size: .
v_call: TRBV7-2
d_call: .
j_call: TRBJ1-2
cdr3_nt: TGTGCCAGCAGCTTATTACGTGGCTACACCTTC
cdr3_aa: CASSLLRGYTF

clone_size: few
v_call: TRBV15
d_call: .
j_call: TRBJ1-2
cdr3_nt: TGTGCCACCAGCACCGGCCCCGGACACTATGGCTACACCTTC
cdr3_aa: CATSTGPGHYGYTF

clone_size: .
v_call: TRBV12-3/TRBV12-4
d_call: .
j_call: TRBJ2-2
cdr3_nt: TGTGCCAGCATACCGGGGCGCACCGGGGAGCTGTTTTTT
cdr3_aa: CASIPGRTGELFF

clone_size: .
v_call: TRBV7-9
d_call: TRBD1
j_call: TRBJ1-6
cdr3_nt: TGTGCCAGCAGGTTACTGTCACAGGGGGCACCCCTCCACTTT
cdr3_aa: CASRLLSQGAPLHF

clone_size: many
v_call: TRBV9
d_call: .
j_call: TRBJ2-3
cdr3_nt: TGTGCCAGCAGCGTAGATTTCACCCCCACAGATACGCAGTATTTT
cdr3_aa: CASSVDFTPTDTQYF

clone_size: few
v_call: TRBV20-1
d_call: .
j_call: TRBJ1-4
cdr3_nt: TGCAGTGCTGGGGGCCCTGCAACTAATGAAAAACTGTTTTTT
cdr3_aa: CSAGGPATNEKLFF

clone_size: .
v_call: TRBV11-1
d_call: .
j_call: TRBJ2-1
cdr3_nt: TGTGCCAGCAGCCCCAGGCCCACACCCATCACCAAGAGCTCCTACAATGAGCAGTTCTTC
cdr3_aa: CASSPRPTPITKSSYNEQFF

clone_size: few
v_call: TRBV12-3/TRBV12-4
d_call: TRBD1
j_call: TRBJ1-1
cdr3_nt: TGTGCCAGCAGTTTAGGGACAGGGAGAGCTTTCTTT
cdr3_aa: CASSLGTGRAFF

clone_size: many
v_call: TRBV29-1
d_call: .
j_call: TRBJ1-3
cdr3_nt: TGCAGCGTTGGCCTGGGTGGCTACTCTGGAAACACCATATATTTT
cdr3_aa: CSVGLGGYSGNTIYF

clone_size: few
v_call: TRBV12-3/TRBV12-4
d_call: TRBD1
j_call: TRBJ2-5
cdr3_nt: TGTGCCAGCAGCCGGGACAGCCCTCGGTACTTC
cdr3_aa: CASSRDSPRYF

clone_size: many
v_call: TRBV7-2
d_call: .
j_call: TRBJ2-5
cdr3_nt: TGTGCCAGCAGCTTAGCGAGGGTCCAAGAGACCCAGTACTTC
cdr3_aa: CASSLARVQETQYF

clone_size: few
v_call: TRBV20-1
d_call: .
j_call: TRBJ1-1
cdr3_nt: TGCAGTGCCCTGGGAGGGGCAGGCACTGAAGCTTTCTTT
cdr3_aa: CSALGGAGTEAFF

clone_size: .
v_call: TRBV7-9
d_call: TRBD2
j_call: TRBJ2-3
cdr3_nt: TGTGCCAGCAGCTTCCCACTAGCGGGGGAGGCAGATACGCAGTATTTT
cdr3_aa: CASSFPLAGEADTQYF

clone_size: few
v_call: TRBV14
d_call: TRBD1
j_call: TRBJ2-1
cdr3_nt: TGTGCCAGCAGCCACGTTCAGGGGGTGGATGAGCAGTTCTTC
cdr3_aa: CASSHVQGVDEQFF

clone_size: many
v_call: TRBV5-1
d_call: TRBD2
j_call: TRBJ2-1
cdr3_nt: TGCGCCAGCAGCTGGACTAGTCCCAATGAGCAGTTCTTC
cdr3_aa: CASSWTSPNEQFF

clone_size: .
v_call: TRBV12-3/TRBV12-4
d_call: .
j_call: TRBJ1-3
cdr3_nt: TGTGCCAGCAGTCGGACCGGAGGAAACACCATATATTTT
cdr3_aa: CASSRTGGNTIYF

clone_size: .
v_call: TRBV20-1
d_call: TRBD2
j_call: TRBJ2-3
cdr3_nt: TGCAGTGCTAGGACCGGAGCGGGGGGCTCGGGGTCGCAGTATTTT
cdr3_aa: CSARTGAGGSGSQYF

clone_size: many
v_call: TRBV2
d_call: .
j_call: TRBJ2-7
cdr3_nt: TGTGCCAGCAGCGCCCGGCTCACCGGGAGAGACGAGCAGTACTTC
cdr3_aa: CASSARLTGRDEQYF

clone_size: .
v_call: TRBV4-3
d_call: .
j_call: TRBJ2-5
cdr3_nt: TGCGCCAGCAGCCAAGGTGGTAGCCCCCAAGAGACCCAGTACTTC
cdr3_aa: CASSQGGSPQETQYF

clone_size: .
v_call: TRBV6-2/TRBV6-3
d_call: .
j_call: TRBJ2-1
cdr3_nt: TGTGCCAGCACCGGGGTCCCCTCCTACAATGAGCAGTTCTTC
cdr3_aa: CASTGVPSYNEQFF

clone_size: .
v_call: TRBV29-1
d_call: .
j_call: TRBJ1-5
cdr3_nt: TGCAGCGTCCGGGACATGAATCAGCCCCAGCATTTT
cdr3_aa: CSVRDMNQPQHF

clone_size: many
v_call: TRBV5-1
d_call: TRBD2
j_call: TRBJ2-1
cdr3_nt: TGCGCCAGCAGCTTGGCCGGGCTAGCGGATAACAATGAGCAGTTCTTC
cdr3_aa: CASSLAGLADNNEQFF

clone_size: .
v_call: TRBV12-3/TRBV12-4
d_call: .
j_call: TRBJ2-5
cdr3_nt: TGTGCCAGCAGTTGGACGGGGGAAATAGAGACCCAGTACTTC
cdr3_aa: CASSWTGEIETQYF

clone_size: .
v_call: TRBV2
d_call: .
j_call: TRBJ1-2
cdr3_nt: TGTGCCAGCAACGAGGAGGGGCCCTATGGCTACACCTTC
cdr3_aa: CASNEEGPYGYTF

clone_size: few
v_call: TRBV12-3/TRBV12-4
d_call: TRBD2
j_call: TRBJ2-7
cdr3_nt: TGTGCCAGCAGTAGCGGGAACCCTATCTACGAGCAGTACTTC
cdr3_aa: CASSSGNPIYEQYF

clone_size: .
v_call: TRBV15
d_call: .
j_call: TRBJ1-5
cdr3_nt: TGTGCCACCAGCACTGCAGAGCAGCCCCAGCATTTT
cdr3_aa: CATSTAEQPQHF

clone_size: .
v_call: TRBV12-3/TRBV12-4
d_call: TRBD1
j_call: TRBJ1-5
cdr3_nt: TGTGCCAGCAGTCCTACAGGGGGCGATCAGCCCCAGCATTTT
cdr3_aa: CASSPTGGDQPQHF

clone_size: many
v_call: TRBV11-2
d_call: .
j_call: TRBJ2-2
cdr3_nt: TGTGCCAGCAGCCACGGGGTGGGGGTCGGTTTTTCCGGGGAGCTGTTTTTT
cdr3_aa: CASSHGVGVGFSGELFF

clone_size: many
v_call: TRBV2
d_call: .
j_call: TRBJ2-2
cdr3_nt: TGTGCCAGCACGTCCGGGGAGCTGTTTTTT
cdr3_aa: CASTSGELFF

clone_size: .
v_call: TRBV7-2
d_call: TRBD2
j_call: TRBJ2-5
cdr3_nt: TGTGCCAGCAGCTTTTACAGGATCCGGGGGGAAGAGACCCAGTACTTC
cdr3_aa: CASSFYRIRGEETQYF

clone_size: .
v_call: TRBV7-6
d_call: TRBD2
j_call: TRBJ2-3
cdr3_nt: TGTGCCAGCAGCTCCCGGACTAGCGGGAGCCTCACAGATACGCAGTATTTT
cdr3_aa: CASSSRTSGSLTDTQYF

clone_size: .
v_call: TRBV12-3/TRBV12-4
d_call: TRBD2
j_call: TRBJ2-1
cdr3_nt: TGTGCCAGCAGTTTAGCGCCTGGACTAGCGGGGGACAATGAGCAGTTCTTC
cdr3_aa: CASSLAPGLAGDNEQFF

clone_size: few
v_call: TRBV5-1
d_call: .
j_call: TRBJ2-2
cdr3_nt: TGCGCCAGCAGCTTGGTGGCAGGGGAGGGGCGCACCGGGGAGCTGTTTTTT
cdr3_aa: CASSLVAGEGRTGELFF

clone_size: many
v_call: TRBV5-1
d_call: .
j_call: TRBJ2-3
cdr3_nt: TGCGCCAGCAGCTTGTCGTTGGGAACTGGTACGCAGTATTTT
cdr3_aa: CASSLSLGTGTQYF

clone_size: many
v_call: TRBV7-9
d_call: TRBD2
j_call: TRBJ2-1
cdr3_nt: TGTGCCAGCAGCCCCACTAGCGGGGGGTTATTAGCCTACAATGAGCAGTTCTTC
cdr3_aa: CASSPTSGGLLAYNEQFF

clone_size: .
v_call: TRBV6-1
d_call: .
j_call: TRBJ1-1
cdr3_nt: TGTGCCAGCGGTAAGGGGGGCGTCGCTACGAACACTGAAGCTTTCTTT
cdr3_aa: CASGKGGVATNTEAFF

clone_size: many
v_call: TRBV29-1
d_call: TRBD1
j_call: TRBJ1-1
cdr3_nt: TGCAGCGTTGCTCGGACAGGGGTGTCTGAAGCTTTCTTT
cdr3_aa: CSVARTGVSEAFF

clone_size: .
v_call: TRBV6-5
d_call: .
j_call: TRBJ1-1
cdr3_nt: TGTGCCAGCAGTTACAGGCGAATGAACACTGAAGCTTTCTTT
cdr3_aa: CASSYRRMNTEAFF

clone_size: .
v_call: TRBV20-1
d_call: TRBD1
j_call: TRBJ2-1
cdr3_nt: TGCAGTGCTGGGGACAGGGGTTTTTACAATGAGCAGTTCTTC
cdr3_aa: CSAGDRGFYNEQFF

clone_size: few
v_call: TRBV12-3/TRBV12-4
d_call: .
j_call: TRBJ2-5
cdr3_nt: TGTGCCAGCAGTCAGGGGCGCCTCCAAGAGACCCAGTACTTC
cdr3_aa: CASSQGRLQETQYF

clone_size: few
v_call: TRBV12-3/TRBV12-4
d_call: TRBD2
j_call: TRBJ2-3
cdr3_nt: TGTGCCAGCCAGTCCGGGACTAGCGGGGGGGAAACAGATACGCAGTATTTT
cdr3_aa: CASQSGTSGGETDTQYF

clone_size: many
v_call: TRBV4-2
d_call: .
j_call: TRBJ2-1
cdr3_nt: TGTGCCAGCAGCCAAGGGCGGGATTCTGAGCAGTTCTTC
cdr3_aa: CASSQGRDSEQFF

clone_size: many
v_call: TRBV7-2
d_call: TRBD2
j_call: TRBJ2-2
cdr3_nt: TGTGCCAGCAGCTTAAGAGGCGTAGCGGGGGGGTTCGGGGAGCTGTTTTTT
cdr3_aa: CASSLRGVAGGFGELFF

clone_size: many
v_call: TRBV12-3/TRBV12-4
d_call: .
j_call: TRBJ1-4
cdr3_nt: TGTGCCAGCAGTTTGATGGGGTGGAATGAAAAACTGTTTTTT
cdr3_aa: CASSLMGWNEKLFF

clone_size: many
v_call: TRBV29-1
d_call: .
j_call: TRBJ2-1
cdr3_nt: TGCAGCGCTGCGAACAATGAGCAGTTCTTC
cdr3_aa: CSAANNEQFF

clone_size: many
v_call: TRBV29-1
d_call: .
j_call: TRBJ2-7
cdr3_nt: TGCAGCGTTGGTCATCACCCATCCTACGAGCAGTACTTC
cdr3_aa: CSVGHHPSYEQYF

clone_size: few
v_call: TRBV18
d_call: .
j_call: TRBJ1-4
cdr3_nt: TGTGCCAGCTCACCGGGGGCCAGGGTTCCTAATGAAAAACTGTTTTTT
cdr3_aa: CASSPGARVPNEKLFF

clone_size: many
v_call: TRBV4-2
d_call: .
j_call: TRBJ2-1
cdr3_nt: TGTGCCAGCAGCCAAACAGTGATAACCTACAATGAGCAGTTCTTC
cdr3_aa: CASSQTVITYNEQFF

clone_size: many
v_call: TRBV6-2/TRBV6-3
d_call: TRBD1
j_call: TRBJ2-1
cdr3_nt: TGTGCCAGCAGTTCCCGGGACAGGGGGTACTACAATGAGCAGTTCTTC
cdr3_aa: CASSSRDRGYYNEQFF

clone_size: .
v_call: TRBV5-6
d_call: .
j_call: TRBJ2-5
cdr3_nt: TGTGCCAGCAGCTTCAGGGGATGGGGAGAGACCCAGTACTTC
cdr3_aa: CASSFRGWGETQYF

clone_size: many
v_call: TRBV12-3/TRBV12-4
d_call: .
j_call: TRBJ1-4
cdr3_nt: TGTGCCAGCACCTTAGGTGGTACAGAAAAACTGTTTTTT
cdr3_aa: CASTLGGTEKLFF

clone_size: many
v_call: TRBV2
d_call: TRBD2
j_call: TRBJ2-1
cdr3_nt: TGTGCCAGCACTCCCAGAAACGTAGCGGGCGGTGAGCAGTTCTTC
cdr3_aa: CASTPRNVAGGEQFF

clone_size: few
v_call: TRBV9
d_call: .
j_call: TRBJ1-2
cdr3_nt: TGTGCCAGCAGGGCATCCCTCGGAGGCCATGGCTACACCTTC
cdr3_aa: CASRASLGGHGYTF

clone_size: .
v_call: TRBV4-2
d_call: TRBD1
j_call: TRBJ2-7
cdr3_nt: TGTGCCAGCAGCTCGATGGGAACAGGGGAAGTCTACGAGCAGTACTTC
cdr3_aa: CASSSMGTGEVYEQYF

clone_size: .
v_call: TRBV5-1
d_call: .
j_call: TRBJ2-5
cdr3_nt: TGCGCCAGCAGGGTCGATACGTACCAAGAGACCCAGTACTTC
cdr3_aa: CASRVDTYQETQYF

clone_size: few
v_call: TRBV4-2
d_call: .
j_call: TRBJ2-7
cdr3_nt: TGTGCCAGCAGCCCAGTGTTTCGGCTAGCAGGCTCCTACGAGCAGTACTTC
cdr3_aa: CASSPVFRLAGSYEQYF

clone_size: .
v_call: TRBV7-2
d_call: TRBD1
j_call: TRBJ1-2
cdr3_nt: TGTGCCAGCAGCTGGGACAGATACTATGGCTACACCTTC
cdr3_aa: CASSWDRYYGYTF